This is a list of T cell receptor beta chains from one sample in a study of blood T cells in healthy people across ages. MiXCR, applied by TCRdb to the 5' RACE reads, yields one record per CDR3 protein. The sample shows about 760,000 distinct CDR3 sequences, roughly three fifths of them seen only once. The sequenced sample consisted of blood. These receptors were obtained from a man aged 40-49 years in good health. The CDR3 runs from the conserved cysteine through the conserved F or W. D genes are given only for firm matches. Rows may omit the clone size; those that give it use once, few, many or a size class.

TRBV28	TRBJ1-2	NA	NA	TGTGCCAGCAGTTCTCTCCGATGGGAGGAGGGATCAGATGGCTACACCTTC	CASSSLRWEEGSDGYTF
TRBV4-3	TRBJ1-5	NA	NA	TGCGCCAGCAGCCAAGATCACAGCGGCAATCAGCCCCAGCATTTT	CASSQDHSGNQPQHF
TRBV20-1	TRBJ2-5	NA	few	TGCAGTGCTAAGACCCTAGGGGAGACCCAGTACTTC	CSAKTLGETQYF
TRBV5-1	TRBJ2-5	NA	NA	TGCGCCAGCGGAATGGAAGAGACCCAGTACTTC	CASGMEETQYF
TRBV2	TRBJ1-5	NA	NA	TGTGCCAGCAGCGATTCTCATAGCAATCAGCCCCAGCATTTT	CASSDSHSNQPQHF
TRBV28	TRBJ2-3	TRBD2	few	TGTGCCAGCAGCTATGCTTCCGGGACTATTGATATCGCAGATACGCAGTATTTT	CASSYASGTIDIADTQYF
TRBV29-1	TRBJ1-1	NA	NA	TGCAGCGTAGTGACAGACGCTGGTACTGAAGCTTTCTTT	CSVVTDAGTEAFF
TRBV5-1	TRBJ1-6	NA	few	TGCGCCAGCAGAGGAGTGGGGAGAGACAATTCACCCCTCCACTTT	CASRGVGRDNSPLHF
TRBV4-3	TRBJ2-1	NA	NA	TGCGCCAGCAGCCAAGTTGGGGCGCCATACGGTGAGCAGTTCTTC	CASSQVGAPYGEQFF
TRBV7-6	TRBJ2-6	NA	NA	TGTGCCAGCAGCCTATCGATCGACAGGACAGCCAACGTCCTGACTTTC	CASSLSIDRTANVLTF
TRBV12-3/TRBV12-4	TRBJ2-7	NA	NA	TGTGCCAGCACCAAGATAAGAGGGGCGCCGGGCTCCTACGAGCAGTACTTC	CASTKIRGAPGSYEQYF
TRBV27	TRBJ2-5	NA	few	TGTGCCAGCAGTTCGGGACGTAAAGAGACCCAGTACTTC	CASSSGRKETQYF
TRBV27	TRBJ1-5	NA	NA	TGTGCCAGCAGTTCCAATAGCAATCAGCCCCAGCATTTT	CASSSNSNQPQHF
TRBV27	TRBJ1-1	NA	NA	TGTGCCAGCAGTTTTTTGCAACCGGGGGGGAACACTGAAGCTTTCTTT	CASSFLQPGGNTEAFF
TRBV2	TRBJ2-7	TRBD1	NA	TGTGCCAGCAGCGTTGGACAGGGGAATACCTACGAGCAGTACTTC	CASSVGQGNTYEQYF
TRBV4-3	TRBJ2-5	TRBD2	NA	TGCGCCAGCAGCCAAGATGTTAGCGGGAACCGCCAAGAGACCCAGTACTTC	CASSQDVSGNRQETQYF
TRBV18	TRBJ2-7	NA	few	TGTGCCAGCTCACCAGGTATCCTGACCTACGAGCAGTACTTC	CASSPGILTYEQYF
TRBV6-2/TRBV6-3	TRBJ2-7	TRBD1	NA	TGTGCCAGCAGTCGCCGACAGGGTTTCAACCTCATCCCTTCCGAGCAGTACTTC	CASSRRQGFNLIPSEQYF
TRBV4-3	TRBJ2-1	NA	NA	TGCGCCAGCAGCCACAAGGGAGGCAATGAGCAGTTCTTC	CASSHKGGNEQFF
TRBV9	TRBJ2-5	TRBD2	NA	TGTGCCAGCAGCGCCCCAACTAGCGGGAGTTTTGGTGAGCAGTACTTC	CASSAPTSGSFGEQYF
TRBV29-1	TRBJ2-7	NA	NA	TGCAGCGTTGGTGGGACAACCTACGAGCAGTACTTC	CSVGGTTYEQYF
TRBV11-3	TRBJ2-7	TRBD2	NA	TGTGCCAGCAGCCCTTTAGCGGGAGGGATATACGAGCAGTACTTC	CASSPLAGGIYEQYF
TRBV20-1	TRBJ1-6	NA	NA	TGCAGTGCTAGAGATCGCTTAAACCCTAATTCACCCCTCCACTTT	CSARDRLNPNSPLHF
TRBV3-1	TRBJ2-1	TRBD1	few	TGTGCCAGCAGCCAACCGGCCGCCCGGGACAGGGGAGGGAATGAGCAGTTCTTC	CASSQPAARDRGGNEQFF
TRBV5-6	TRBJ2-7	NA	NA	TGTGCCAGCAATCTAGGCCTCCGGACACCGGAGTACGAGCAGTACTTC	CASNLGLRTPEYEQYF
TRBV7-2	TRBJ2-5	TRBD2	once	TGTGCCAGCAGCCCCAAAGCGGGGGACTGGTACCAAGAGACCCAGTACTTC	CASSPKAGDWYQETQYF
TRBV7-2	TRBJ2-1	TRBD2	few	TGTGCCAGCAGCGGACTAGCGGGAGGGCCGAGGCATGAGCAGTTCTTC	CASSGLAGGPRHEQFF
TRBV7-9	TRBJ2-5	TRBD1	NA	TGTGCCAGCAGCCCCCTACAGGGGATCCAAGAGACCCAGTACTTC	CASSPLQGIQETQYF
TRBV7-8	TRBJ1-6	NA	NA	TGTGCCAGCACCACCCGGGAGACAACGCATAATTCACCCCTCCACTTT	CASTTRETTHNSPLHF
TRBV24-1	TRBJ2-3	TRBD2	few	TGTGCCACCAGTGACGCCGACGTAGCGGGAGGAGGCACAGATACGCAGTATTTT	CATSDADVAGGGTDTQYF
TRBV6-6	TRBJ1-5	NA	few	TGTGCCACCAGGCCAGGGGCGGTCAATCAGCCCCAGCATTTT	CATRPGAVNQPQHF
TRBV20-1	TRBJ1-5	TRBD1	NA	TGCAGTGCTTCCTTCTTAGGGGGCGGGAGTCAGCCCCAGCATTTT	CSASFLGGGSQPQHF
TRBV13	TRBJ2-3	NA	NA	TGTGCCAGCAGCTTAGAGGTTGAGGAAGATACGCAGTATTTT	CASSLEVEEDTQYF
TRBV11-3	TRBJ2-7	TRBD1	few	TGTGCCAGCAGCTTAGCTCGGACAGGGGACGAGCAGTACTTC	CASSLARTGDEQYF
TRBV7-2	TRBJ2-7	TRBD2	few	TGTGCCAGCAGCTTACGCACGGGACTAGCGGGCTACGAGCAGTACTTC	CASSLRTGLAGYEQYF
TRBV5-1	TRBJ2-7	TRBD2	NA	TGCGCCAGCAGCTCGAGGACTAGCGGGACTATAAACACTTCCTACGAGCAGTACTTC	CASSSRTSGTINTSYEQYF
TRBV4-2	TRBJ2-2	NA	many	TGTGCCAGCAGCCAAGACACGGTAGCGGAAAACACCGGGGAGCTGTTTTTT	CASSQDTVAENTGELFF
TRBV7-9	TRBJ2-1	NA	NA	TGTGCCAGCAGCTCCTCTGACAGGTCTCGCGAGCAGTTCTTC	CASSSSDRSREQFF
TRBV12-5	TRBJ2-7	TRBD2	NA	TGTGCTAGTGGTTTGGTAGGTAGCGGGACTGGAGGCGAGCAGTACTTC	CASGLVGSGTGGEQYF
TRBV5-1	TRBJ2-7	NA	NA	TGCGCCAGCAACATTCTAGGGGACAACGAGCAGTACTTC	CASNILGDNEQYF
TRBV6-1	TRBJ2-1	NA	many	TGTGCCAGCACGGTGGCAGCAGCCCTCTTCCCCAATGAGCAGTTCTTC	CASTVAAALFPNEQFF
TRBV29-1	TRBJ2-5	NA	NA	TGCAGCGTTGAGCGGAGGGAGACCCAGTACTTC	CSVERRETQYF
TRBV25-1	TRBJ2-5	TRBD1	NA	TGTGCCAGCATTGGGGGATATCAGGGGGAAGAGACCCAGTACTTC	CASIGGYQGEETQYF
TRBV28	TRBJ2-5	NA	few	TGTGCCAGCAGTTTACGATTTGCGGCGGGACAAGAGACCCAGTACTTC	CASSLRFAAGQETQYF
TRBV5-5	TRBJ1-6	NA	NA	TGTGCCAGCAGTCCAAGGGGGGAAAATAATTCACCCCTCCACTTT	CASSPRGENNSPLHF
TRBV3-1	TRBJ2-3	TRBD2	NA	TGTGCCAGCAGCGTAGCGGGGGGGAGCACAGATACGCAGTATTTT	CASSVAGGSTDTQYF
TRBV20-1	TRBJ2-1	NA	NA	TGCAGTGCTAGAGATCCCGGCCCTTACAATGAGCAGTTCTTC	CSARDPGPYNEQFF
TRBV5-1	TRBJ2-1	NA	NA	TGCGCCAGCAGCGGTAGGACAGACTCCTACAATGAGCAGTTCTTC	CASSGRTDSYNEQFF
TRBV7-2	TRBJ2-7	NA	once	TGTGCCAGCACCTTACCCGGTTCCTACAATGAGCAGTACTTC	CASTLPGSYNEQYF
TRBV5-1	TRBJ1-1	NA	NA	TGCGCCAGCAGCGCAGCTGGGGCAAAGAACACTGAAGCTTTCTTT	CASSAAGAKNTEAFF
TRBV20-1	TRBJ2-3	TRBD2	NA	TGCAGTGCTATTCCGAAAGGTCGGGGGAGGGCGGATACGCAGTATTTT	CSAIPKGRGRADTQYF
TRBV7-2	TRBJ2-5	NA	NA	TGTGCCAGTAGCTTAGGGGGAACCTGGGGGCAAGAGACCCAGTACTTC	CASSLGGTWGQETQYF